This T cell receptor beta chain was identified during a study of cytomegalovirus exposure and HLA in healthy donors. Whole-study context: HLA-typed donors were the source of some 85 million unique TCRs, which an early data release held. The study, taken as a whole, reports: Analysis was carried out at a later point, and it linked a missense DCLRE1C variant to TCR beta V- and J-gene trimming. An ancestry cluster, one associated with Asian ancestry, reportedly showed fewer N-insertions than the 666-donor mean in a later analysis. An apparent linkage of common viral pathogens to several of the most significant clusters emerged in a later analysis.

Of note for this clone: Its antigen is as yet unknown.

Trimming removed 4 bases from V and 9 bases from J; junction bases left unmatched: 6. Germline loops: CDR1 SGHDT, CDR2 YYEEEE. The CDR3 covers 13 residues. 60 Vbeta and 13 Jbeta primers were used in PCR. Using immunoSEQ multiplex PCR, the repertoire was profiled, and TCRdb retains in-frame clones only, with some absent. The sample carries under 150,000 clones, over 70% recorded once. This clonotype was sampled from a woman in her 40s in good health and CMV-seronegative. The sequenced sample was PBMCs. The V gene is TRBV5-6, the J gene TRBJ1-5; TRBD1 matches at 8 bases. CDR3 DNA: TGTGCCAGCAGCAGACAGGGGCAACGGCCCCAGCATTTT. Protein: CASSRQGQRPQHF.